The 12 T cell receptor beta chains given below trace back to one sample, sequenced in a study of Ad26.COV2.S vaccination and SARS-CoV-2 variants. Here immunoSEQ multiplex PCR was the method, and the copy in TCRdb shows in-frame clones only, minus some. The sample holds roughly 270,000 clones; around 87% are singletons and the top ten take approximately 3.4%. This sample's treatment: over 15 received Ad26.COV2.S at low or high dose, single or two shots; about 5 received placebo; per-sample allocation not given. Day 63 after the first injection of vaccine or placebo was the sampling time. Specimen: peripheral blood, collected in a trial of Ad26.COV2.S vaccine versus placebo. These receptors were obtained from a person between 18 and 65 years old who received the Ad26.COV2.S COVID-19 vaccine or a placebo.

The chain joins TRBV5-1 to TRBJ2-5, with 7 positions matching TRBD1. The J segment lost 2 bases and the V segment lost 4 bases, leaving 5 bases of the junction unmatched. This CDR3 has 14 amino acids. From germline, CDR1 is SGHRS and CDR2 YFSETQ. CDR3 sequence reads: CASSVRGMQETQYF. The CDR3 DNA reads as TGCGCCAGCAGCGTCAGGGGGATGCAAGAGACCCAGTACTTC.

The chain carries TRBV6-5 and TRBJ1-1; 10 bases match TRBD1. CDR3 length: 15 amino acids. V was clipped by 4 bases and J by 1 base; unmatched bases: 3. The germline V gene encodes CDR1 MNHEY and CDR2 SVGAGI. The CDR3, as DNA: TGTGCCAGCAGTTGGGACAGGGGCCGGAACACTGAAGCTTTCTTT. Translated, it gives CASSWDRGRNTEAFF.

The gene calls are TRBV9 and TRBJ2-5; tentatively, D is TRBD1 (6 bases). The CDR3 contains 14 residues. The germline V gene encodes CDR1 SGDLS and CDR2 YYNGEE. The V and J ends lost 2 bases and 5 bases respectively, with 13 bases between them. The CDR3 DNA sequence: TGTGCCAGCAGCGTCCAAACAGGGAGTGAGACCCAGTACTTC. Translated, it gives CASSVQTGSETQYF.

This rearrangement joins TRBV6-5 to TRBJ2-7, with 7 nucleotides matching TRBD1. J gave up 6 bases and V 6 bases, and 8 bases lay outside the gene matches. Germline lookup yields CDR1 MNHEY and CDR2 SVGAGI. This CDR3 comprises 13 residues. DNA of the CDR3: TGTGCCAGCAGCCGGGACAGCGACTCCGAGCAGTACTTC. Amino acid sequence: CASSRDSDSEQYF.

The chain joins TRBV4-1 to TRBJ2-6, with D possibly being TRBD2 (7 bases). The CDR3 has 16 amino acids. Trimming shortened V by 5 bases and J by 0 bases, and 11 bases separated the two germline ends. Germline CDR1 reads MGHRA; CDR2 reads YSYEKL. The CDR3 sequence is CASSGRGGSGANVLTF. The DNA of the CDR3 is TGCGCCAGCAGCGGTAGGGGGGGCTCTGGGGCCAACGTCCTGACTTTC.

Written as DNA, the CDR3 is TGTGCCAGCAGTTCTAGAAGGGGGCTGAACACTGAAGCTTTCTTT. Amino acids: CASSSRRGLNTEAFF. The chain carries TRBV5-4 and TRBJ1-1, with 7 nucleotides matching TRBD1. The CDR3 totals 15 residues. Trimming cost V 5 bases and J 0 bases; bases outside gene matches: 7. Germline CDR1 reads SGHNT; CDR2 reads YYREEE (reference sequence).

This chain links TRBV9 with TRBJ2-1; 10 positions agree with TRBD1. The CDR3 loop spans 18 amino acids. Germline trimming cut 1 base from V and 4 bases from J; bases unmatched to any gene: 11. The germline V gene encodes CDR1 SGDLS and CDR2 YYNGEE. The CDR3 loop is CASSVSPRDRGLYNEQFF. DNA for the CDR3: TGTGCCAGCAGCGTAAGCCCCCGGGACAGGGGACTTTACAATGAGCAGTTCTTC.

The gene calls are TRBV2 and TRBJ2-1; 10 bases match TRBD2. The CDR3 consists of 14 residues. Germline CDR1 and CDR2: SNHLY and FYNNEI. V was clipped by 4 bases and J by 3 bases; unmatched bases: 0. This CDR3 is CASSGLAGYNEQFF. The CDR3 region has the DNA TGTGCCAGCAGTGGACTAGCGGGCTACAATGAGCAGTTCTTC.

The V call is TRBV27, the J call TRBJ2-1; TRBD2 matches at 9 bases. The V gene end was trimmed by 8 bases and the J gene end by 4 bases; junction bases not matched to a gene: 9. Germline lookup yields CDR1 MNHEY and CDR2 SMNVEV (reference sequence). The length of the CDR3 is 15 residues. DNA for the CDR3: TGTGCCAGCTCAAGCAGGCTAGCGGGGTACAATGAGCAGTTCTTC. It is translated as CASSSRLAGYNEQFF.

CDR3 sequence (DNA): TGTGCCAGCGGGCGGCTAGCGGGGAACTACAATGAGCAGTTCTTC. This encodes CASGRLAGNYNEQFF. The chain links TRBV25-1 to TRBJ2-1; 9 nucleotides line up with TRBD2. Germline V lookup: CDR1 MGHDK, CDR2 SYGVNS. V shed 8 bases and J 3 bases; nucleotides not matched to a gene: 8. The CDR3 has 15 amino acids. The whole variable domain, remainder taken from reference TRBV25-1 and TRBJ2-1, is EADIYQTPRYLVIGTGKKITLECSQTMGHDKMYWYQQDPGMELHLIHYSYGVNSTEKGDLSSESTVSRIRTEHFPLTLESARPSHTSQYLCASGRLAGNYNEQFFGPGTRLTVL.

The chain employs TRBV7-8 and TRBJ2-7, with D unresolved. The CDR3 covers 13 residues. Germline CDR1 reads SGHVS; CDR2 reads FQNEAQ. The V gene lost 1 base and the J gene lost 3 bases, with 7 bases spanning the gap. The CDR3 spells CASSLDLIYEQYF. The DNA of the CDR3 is TGTGCCAGCAGCTTAGACCTAATCTACGAGCAGTACTTC.

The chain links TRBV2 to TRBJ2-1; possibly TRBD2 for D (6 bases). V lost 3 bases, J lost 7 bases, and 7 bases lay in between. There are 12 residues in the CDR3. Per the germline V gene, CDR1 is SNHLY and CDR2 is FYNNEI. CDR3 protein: CASSEGGNEQFF. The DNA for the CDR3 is TGTGCCAGCAGTGAGGGGGGAAATGAGCAGTTCTTC.